The sequence of this TCR beta chain was determined in a study of T cells in Graves' hyperthyroidism and ophthalmopathy. V dropped 6 bases and J dropped 2 bases, with 13 bases sitting between them. Per the germline V gene, CDR1 is MNHNS and CDR2 is SASEGT. This CDR3 spans 14 amino acids. This clonotype has just a few counts. TCR beta CDR3 regions were amplified from RNA. Carried out on the TCR CDR3, a first-round RT-PCR used the HTBI primer set. Each CDR3 protein is one row after TCRdb ran MiXCR on the multiplex PCR reads. The sample includes hundreds of thousands of distinct CDR3 sequences, over 12% of them seen just once.

The V and J genes are TRBV6-1 and TRBJ2-5, with D hard to call. Sequencing used blood. This receptor was identified in a woman in her 40s with Graves' ophthalmopathy. The CDR3 protein is CASRPQALQETQYF. As DNA, the CDR3 is TGTGCCAGCAGGCCTCAAGCGCTACAAGAGACCCAGTACTTC.